The 8 T cell receptor beta chains given below trace back to one sample, sequenced in a study of T cells after yellow fever vaccination. MiXCR, run by TCRdb on the 5' RACE reads, gives a single entry per CDR3 protein. The sample carries 300,000 to 400,000 distinct CDR3 sequences, over 8% recorded once. The source material was PBMCs, sampled on the day of the first yellow fever vaccination. The receptors stem from a man younger than 35 who received the YFV17D yellow fever vaccine.

This clonotype was detected many times. This chain connects TRBV7-8 to TRBJ2-5; 11 bases align to TRBD2. This CDR3 has 15 amino acids. With V trimmed by 6 bases and J by 4 bases, 7 bases remained unmatched. Germline-derived CDR1 and CDR2 are SGHVS and FQNEAQ. The CDR3 sequence is CASRFSGGEGETQYF. CDR3 sequence (DNA): TGTGCCAGCAGATTTAGCGGGGGGGAGGGAGAGACCCAGTACTTC. The whole variable domain, remainder taken from reference TRBV7-8 and TRBJ2-5, is GAGVSQSPRYKVAKRGQDVALRCDPISGHVSLFWYQQALGQGPEFLTYFQNEAQLDKSGLPSDRFFAERPEGSVSTLKIQRTQQEDSAVYLCASRFSGGEGETQYFGPGTRLLVL.

This clonotype was seen only a few times. The chain joins TRBV9 to TRBJ1-1; D call uncertain. The CDR3 has 15 amino acids. Trimming left V 0 bases short and J 4 bases short, with 13 bases between. Germline V lookup: CDR1 SGDLS, CDR2 YYNGEE. CDR3 in amino acids: CASSVVSTGSTEAFF. CDR3 coding DNA: TGTGCCAGCAGCGTAGTTTCCACCGGGAGCACTGAAGCTTTCTTT.

The genes are TRBV6-2 or TRBV6-3 and TRBJ2-2; D not resolved. Germline values: CDR1 MNHEY, CDR2 SVGEGT. This CDR3 region has 14 residues. V was shortened by 5 bases and J by 4 bases, with 11 bases between the two germline ends. CDR3 coding DNA: TGTGCCAGCAGTACCCTCGTCCGCACCGGGGAGCTGTTTTTT. Protein: CASSTLVRTGELFF.

This clonotype was detected ten times or more. The genes are TRBV28 and TRBJ1-5; perhaps TRBD1 as D (5 bases). Trimming cost V 5 bases and J 5 bases, with 13 bases left between them. Germline CDR1 MDHEN, CDR2 SYDVKM. The CDR3 length is 14 residues. CDR3 sequence (DNA): TGTGCCAGCAGTCTCTGGACACCCGATCAGCCCCAGCATTTT. This encodes CASSLWTPDQPQHF.

This clonotype has more than one count but fewer than ten. This chain joins TRBV18 and TRBJ2-7; perhaps TRBD1 as D (5 bases). The CDR3 totals 13 residues. The germline V gene encodes CDR1 KGHSH and CDR2 LQKENI. Trimming took off 2 bases at V and 5 bases at J, with 10 bases between the two ends. CDR3 amino acids: CASSPDSFHEQYV. Written as DNA, the CDR3 is TGTGCCAGCTCACCAGACAGCTTCCACGAGCAGTACGTC.

Comments on this clonotype: A single base separates this from a much larger clone, so it may be a read error. V gene TRBV6-5 combines with J gene TRBJ2-5; possible D gene TRBD2, 5 bases. CDR3 size: 16 residues. CDR1 and CDR2 from the germline V gene are MNHEY and SVGAGI. V was shortened by 4 bases and J by 1 base, with 16 bases between the two germline ends. CDR3 loop: CASSSPSQEAQETQYF. In nucleotides, the CDR3 is TGTGCCAGCAGTTCCCCCTCCCAGGAGGCCCAAGAGACCCAGTACTTC.

This clonotype was observed at least ten times. The rearrangement links TRBV6-5 to TRBJ2-2; D is uncertain. The V gene lost 2 bases and the J gene lost 0 bases, with 4 bases spanning the gap. Germline CDR1 MNHEY, CDR2 SVGAGI. The CDR3 extends over 14 amino acids. The CDR3 DNA follows: TGTGCCAGCAGTTACGGAGCGAACACCGGGGAGCTGTTTTTT. Translation: CASSYGANTGELFF.

As for this clonotype: Given a much more abundant clone one base away, this may be a read error. V is TRBV4-3 and J is TRBJ2-3; 13 bases are shared with TRBD2. The germline V gene has CDR1 LGHNA and CDR2 YSLEER. With V trimmed by 3 bases and J by 9 bases, 9 bases remained unmatched. CDR3 size: 16 residues. The chain's CDR3 is CASSQETSGGSWTQYF. DNA for the CDR3: TGCGCCAGCAGCCAGGAGACTAGCGGGGGGAGTTGGACGCAGTATTTT.